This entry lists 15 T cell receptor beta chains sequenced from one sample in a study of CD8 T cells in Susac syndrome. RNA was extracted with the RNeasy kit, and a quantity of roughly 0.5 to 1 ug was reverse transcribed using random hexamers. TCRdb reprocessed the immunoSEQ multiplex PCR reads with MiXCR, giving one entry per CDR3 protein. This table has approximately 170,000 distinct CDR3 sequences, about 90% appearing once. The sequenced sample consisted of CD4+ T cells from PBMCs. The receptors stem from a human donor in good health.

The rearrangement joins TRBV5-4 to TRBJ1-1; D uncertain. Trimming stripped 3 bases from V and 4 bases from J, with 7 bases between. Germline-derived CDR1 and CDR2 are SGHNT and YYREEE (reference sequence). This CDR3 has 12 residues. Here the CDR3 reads CASSWSGTEAFF. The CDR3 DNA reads TGTGCCAGCAGCTGGAGTGGCACTGAAGCTTTCTTT.

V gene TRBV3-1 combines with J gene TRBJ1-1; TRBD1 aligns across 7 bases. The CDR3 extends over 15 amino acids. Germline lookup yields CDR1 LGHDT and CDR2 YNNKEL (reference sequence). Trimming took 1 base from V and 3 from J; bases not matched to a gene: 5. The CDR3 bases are TGTGCCAGCAGCCAAGGTAGCAGGGGGGACACTGAAGCTTTCTTT. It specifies CASSQGSRGDTEAFF.

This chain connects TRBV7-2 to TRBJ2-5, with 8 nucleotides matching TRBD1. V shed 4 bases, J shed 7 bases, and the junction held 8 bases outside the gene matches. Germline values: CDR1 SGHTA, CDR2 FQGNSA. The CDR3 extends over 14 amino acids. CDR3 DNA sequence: TGTGCCAGCAGCTCCCAGGACAGGGCGGGGACCCAGTACTTC. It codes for CASSSQDRAGTQYF.

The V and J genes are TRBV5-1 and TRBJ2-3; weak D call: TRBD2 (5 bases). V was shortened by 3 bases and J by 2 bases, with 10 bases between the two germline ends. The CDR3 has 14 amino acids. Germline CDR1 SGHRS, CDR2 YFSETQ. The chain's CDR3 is CASSSLLVTDTQYF. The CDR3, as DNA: TGCGCCAGCAGCTCCTTACTAGTCACAGATACGCAGTATTTT.

The CDR3 protein is CASSFAGGTGANVLTF. CDR3 coding DNA: TGCGCCAGCAGCTTTGCCGGTGGGACTGGGGCCAACGTCCTGACTTTC. The chain is built from TRBV5-1 and TRBJ2-6; no clear D. Trimming left V 2 bases short and J 2 bases short, with 11 bases between. Per germline, CDR1 SGHRS and CDR2 YFSETQ. This CDR3 comprises 16 residues.

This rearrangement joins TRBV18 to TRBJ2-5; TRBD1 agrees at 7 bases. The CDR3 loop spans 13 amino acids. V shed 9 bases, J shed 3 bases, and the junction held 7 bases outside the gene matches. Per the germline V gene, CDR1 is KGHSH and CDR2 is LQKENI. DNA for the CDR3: TGTGCCAGTAGTCCCGGGACAGAAGAGACCCAGTACTTC. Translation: CASSPGTEETQYF.

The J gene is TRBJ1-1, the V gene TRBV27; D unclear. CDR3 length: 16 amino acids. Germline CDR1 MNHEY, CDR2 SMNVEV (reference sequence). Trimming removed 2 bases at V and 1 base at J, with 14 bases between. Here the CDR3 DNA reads TGTGCCAGCAGTTTAAACCCAGCGAGGAGGAACACTGAAGCTTTCTTT. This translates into CASSLNPARRNTEAFF.

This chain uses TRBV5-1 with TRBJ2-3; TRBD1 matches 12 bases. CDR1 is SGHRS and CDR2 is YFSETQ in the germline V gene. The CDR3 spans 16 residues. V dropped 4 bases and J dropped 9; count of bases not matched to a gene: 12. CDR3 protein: CASSAPGQGASGTQYF. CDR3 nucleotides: TGCGCCAGCAGCGCGCCGGGACAGGGGGCCTCCGGGACGCAGTATTTT.

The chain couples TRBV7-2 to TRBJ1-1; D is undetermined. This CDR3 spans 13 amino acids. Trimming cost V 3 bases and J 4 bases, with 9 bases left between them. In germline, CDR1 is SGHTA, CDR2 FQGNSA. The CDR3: CASSFLSGTEAFF. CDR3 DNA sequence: TGTGCCAGCAGCTTCCTTTCGGGCACTGAAGCTTTCTTT.

For the CDR3, the DNA is TGTGCCAGCAGCTTATCAGGGTACTACGAGCAGTACTTC. The encoded protein is CASSLSGYYEQYF. The rearrangement links TRBV7-9 to TRBJ2-7; tentative D call: TRBD1 (5 bases). The CDR3 contains 13 residues. The germline V and J ends were trimmed by 2 bases and 3 bases, with 8 bases remaining between them. Germline V lookup: CDR1 SEHNR, CDR2 FQNEAQ (reference sequence).

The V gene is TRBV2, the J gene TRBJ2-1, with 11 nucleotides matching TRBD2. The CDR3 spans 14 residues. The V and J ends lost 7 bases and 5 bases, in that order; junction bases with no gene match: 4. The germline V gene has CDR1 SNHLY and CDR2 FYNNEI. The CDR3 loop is CASKGTSGHNEQFF. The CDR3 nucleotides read TGTGCCAGCAAAGGGACTAGCGGACACAATGAGCAGTTCTTC.

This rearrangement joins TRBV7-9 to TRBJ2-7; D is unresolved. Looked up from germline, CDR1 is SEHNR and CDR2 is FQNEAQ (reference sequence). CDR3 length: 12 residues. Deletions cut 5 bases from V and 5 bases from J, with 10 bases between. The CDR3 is CASSQRRNEQYF. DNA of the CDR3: TGTGCCAGCAGCCAGAGAAGGAACGAGCAGTACTTC.

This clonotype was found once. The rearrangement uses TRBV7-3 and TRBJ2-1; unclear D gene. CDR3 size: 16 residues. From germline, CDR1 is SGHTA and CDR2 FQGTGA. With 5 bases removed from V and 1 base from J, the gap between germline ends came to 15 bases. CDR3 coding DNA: TGTGCCAGCAGCGCCGGCCCTAGTAGATCCTACAATGAGCAGTTCTTC. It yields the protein CASSAGPSRSYNEQFF.

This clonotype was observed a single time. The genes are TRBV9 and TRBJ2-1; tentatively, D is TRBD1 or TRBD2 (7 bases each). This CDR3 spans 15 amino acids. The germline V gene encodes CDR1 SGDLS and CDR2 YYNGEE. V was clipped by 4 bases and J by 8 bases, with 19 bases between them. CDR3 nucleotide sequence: TGTGCCAGCAGCCACAATCCAGGGGGGGAGTATGAGCAGTTCTTC. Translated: CASSHNPGGEYEQFF.

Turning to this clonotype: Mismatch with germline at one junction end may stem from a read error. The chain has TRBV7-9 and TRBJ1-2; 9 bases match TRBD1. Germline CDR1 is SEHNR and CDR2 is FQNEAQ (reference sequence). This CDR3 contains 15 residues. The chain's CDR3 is CASSLAGTGLYGYTF. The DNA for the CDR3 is TGTGCCAGCAGCCTAGCCGGGACAGGGCTCTATGGCTACACCTTC.